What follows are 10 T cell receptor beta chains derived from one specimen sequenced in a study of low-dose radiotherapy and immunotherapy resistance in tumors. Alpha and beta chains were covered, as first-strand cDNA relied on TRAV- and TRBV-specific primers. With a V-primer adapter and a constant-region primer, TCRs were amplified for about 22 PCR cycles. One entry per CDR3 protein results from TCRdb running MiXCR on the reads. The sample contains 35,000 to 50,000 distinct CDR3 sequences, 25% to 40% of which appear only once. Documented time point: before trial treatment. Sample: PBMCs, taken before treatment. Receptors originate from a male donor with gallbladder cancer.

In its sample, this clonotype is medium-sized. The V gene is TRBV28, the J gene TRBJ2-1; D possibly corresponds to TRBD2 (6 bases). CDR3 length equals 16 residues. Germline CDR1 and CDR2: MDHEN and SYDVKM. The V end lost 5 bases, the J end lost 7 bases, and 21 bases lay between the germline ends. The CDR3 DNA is TGTGCCAGCAGTAGCACCGGGAGCCGAAAAGCTAATGAGCAGTTCTTC. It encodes CASSSTGSRKANEQFF.

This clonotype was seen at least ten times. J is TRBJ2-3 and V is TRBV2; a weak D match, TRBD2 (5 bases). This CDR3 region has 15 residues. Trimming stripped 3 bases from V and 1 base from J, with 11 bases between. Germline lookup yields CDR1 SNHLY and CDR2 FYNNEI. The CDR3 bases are TGTGCCAGCAGTGACGGGAAGGACCGCACAGATACGCAGTATTTT. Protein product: CASSDGKDRTDTQYF.

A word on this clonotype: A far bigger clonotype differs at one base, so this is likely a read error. This CDR3 reads CASSPLTGKGAEAFF. The CDR3 DNA is TGTGCCAGCAGCCCACTTACAGGGAAGGGGGCTGAAGCTTTCTTT. The chain couples TRBV13 to TRBJ1-1; tentatively, D is TRBD1 (6 bases). Germline values: CDR1 PRHDT, CDR2 FYEKMQ (reference sequence). V lost 5 bases, J lost 6 bases, and 19 bases lay in between. The length of the CDR3 is 15 residues.

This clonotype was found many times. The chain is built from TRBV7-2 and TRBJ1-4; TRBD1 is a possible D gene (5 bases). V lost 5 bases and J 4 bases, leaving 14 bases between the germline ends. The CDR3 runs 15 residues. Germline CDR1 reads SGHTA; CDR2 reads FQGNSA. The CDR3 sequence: CASSPTGAYNEKLFF. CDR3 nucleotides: TGTGCCAGCAGCCCGACCGGGGCCTATAATGAAAAACTGTTTTTT.

The CDR3 region has the DNA TGTGCCTCAACTAGGCAGGGTGGTGGAGATACGCAGTATTTT. Translated: CASTRQGGGDTQYF. The chain employs TRBV12-3 or TRBV12-4 and TRBJ2-3, with D perhaps assigned TRBD1 or TRBD2 (5 bases each). Trimming cost V 11 bases and J 5 bases, with 20 bases left between them. The CDR3 has 14 amino acids.

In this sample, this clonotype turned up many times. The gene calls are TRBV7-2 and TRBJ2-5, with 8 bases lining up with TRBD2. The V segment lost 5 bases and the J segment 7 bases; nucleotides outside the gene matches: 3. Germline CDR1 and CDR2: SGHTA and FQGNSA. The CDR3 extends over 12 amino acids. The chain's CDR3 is CASSTGGGTQYF. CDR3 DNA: TGTGCCAGCAGCACGGGGGGGGGGACCCAGTACTTC. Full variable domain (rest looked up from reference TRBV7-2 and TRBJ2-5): GAGVSQSPSNKVTEKGKDVELRCDPISGHTALYWYRQSLGQGLEFLIYFQGNSAPDKSGLPSDRFSAERTGGSVSTLTIQRTQQEDSAVYLCASSTGGGTQYFGPGTRLLVL.

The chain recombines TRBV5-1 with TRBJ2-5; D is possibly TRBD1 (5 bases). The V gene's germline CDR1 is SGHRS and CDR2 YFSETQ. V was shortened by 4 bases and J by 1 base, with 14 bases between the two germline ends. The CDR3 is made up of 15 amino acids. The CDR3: CASSRGGALQETQYF. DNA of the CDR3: TGCGCCAGCAGCAGGGGCGGTGCTCTCCAAGAGACCCAGTACTTC.

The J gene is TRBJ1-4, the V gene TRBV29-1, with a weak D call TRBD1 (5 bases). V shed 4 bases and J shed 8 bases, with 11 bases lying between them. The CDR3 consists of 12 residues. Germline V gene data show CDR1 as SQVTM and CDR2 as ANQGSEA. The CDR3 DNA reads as TGCAGCGTTGGAGGGGAGAAAGAAAAACTGTTTTTT. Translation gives CSVGGEKEKLFF.

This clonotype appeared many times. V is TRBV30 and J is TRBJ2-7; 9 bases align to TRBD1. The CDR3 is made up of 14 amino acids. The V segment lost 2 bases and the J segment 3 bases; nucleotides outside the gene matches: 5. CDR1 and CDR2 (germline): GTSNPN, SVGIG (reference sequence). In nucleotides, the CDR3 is TGTGCCTGGAGTTTGGGACAGGGTATCTACGAGCAGTACTTC. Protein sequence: CAWSLGQGIYEQYF.

The CDR3 sequence is CASSLAFLLGVDYGYTF. Written as DNA, the CDR3 is TGTGCCAGCAGCTTAGCCTTCTTGTTAGGGGTTGACTATGGCTACACCTTC. The V gene is TRBV7-2, the J gene TRBJ1-2, with D maybe TRBD1 (5 bases). This CDR3 spans 17 amino acids. The V gene lost 0 bases and the J gene lost 3 bases, with 17 bases spanning the gap. The germline V gene has CDR1 SGHTA and CDR2 FQGNSA.